This TCR beta chain derives from a study of spatial heterogeneity in lung cancer. Documented time point: sample taken at primary tumor resection. Using its own MiXCR run on the 5' RACE reads, TCRdb lists one record per CDR3 protein. In the table there are about 92,000 distinct CDR3 sequences, 9.5% to 15% of which are singletons. The table lists this clonotype with a few counts. V lost 2 bases and J 3 bases, leaving 13 bases between the germline ends. There are 15 residues in the CDR3. Germline CDR1 reads MNHEY; CDR2 reads SMNVEV (reference sequence). The chain links TRBV27 to TRBJ1-1; tentative D call: TRBD1 (5 bases). The source is a male donor with early-stage non-small cell lung cancer. The sequences come from PBMCs, collected at surgery. The CDR3: CASSLGSRGDTEAFF. DNA for the CDR3: TGTGCCAGCAGTTTAGGGTCTAGAGGGGACACTGAAGCTTTCTTT.